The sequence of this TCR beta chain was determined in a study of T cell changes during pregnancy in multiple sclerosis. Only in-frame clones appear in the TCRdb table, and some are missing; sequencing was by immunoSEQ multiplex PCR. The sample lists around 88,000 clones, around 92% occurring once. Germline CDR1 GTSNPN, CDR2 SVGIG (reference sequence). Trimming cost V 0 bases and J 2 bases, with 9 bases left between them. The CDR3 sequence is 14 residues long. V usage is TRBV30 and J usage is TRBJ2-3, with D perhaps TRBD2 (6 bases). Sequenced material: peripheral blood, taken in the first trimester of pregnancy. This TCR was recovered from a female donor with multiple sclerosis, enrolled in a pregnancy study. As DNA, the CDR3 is TGTGCCTGGAGTGTCCGGCGGGACACAGATACGCAGTATTTT. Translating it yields CAWSVRRDTDTQYF.